This paragraph covers one TCR beta chain sequence. The antigen it binds to is not known. The sample holds no much larger clone one base away, and base qualities are not on file. The data were taken from a study of blood T cells in healthy people across ages (dated by TCRdb to the mid-2010s). As for the study more broadly: Template switching captured roughly one uniquely barcoded TCR beta cDNA molecule per two T cells in model experiments. Using deep sequencing normalized with unique cDNA molecular identifiers, the study measured how TCR beta repertoire diversity changes with age. The donors were divided into four age groups: young (average approximately 15 years), middle-aged (under 40), aged (about 56) and long-lived (approximately 74). Donors of different ages were randomly distributed across sequencing lanes to avoid experimental bias. For two donors (one aged 18 to 30 and one aged 80 or older), the study analyzed two additional independent replicas of 1 million unique cDNA reads from the same blood draw. Beyond this particular receptor, the publication reports: Compared with the aged group, the long-lived group had more naive CD4+ T cells, fewer expanded clones and increased TCR diversity, suggesting age selection. Because the CMV infection status of the donors was unknown, age-related changes in expanded clonotypes may potentially have been confounded. Observed TCR beta diversity correlated strongly with the percentage of naive T cells measured by flow cytometry. Estimates of total diversity based on one million sequenced T cells were considered lower bounds and underestimates. As age increased, observed TCR beta diversity per million T cells dropped in a roughly linear way, and a significant reduction was already evident by age approximately 40. Since profiling was done on bulk unsorted PBMCs, naive and antigen-experienced compartments could not be conclusively compared.

Library preparation employed 5' RACE. Sequenced using an Illumina HiSeq 2500. The second PCR ran for roughly 6 to 11 cycles and used a J-beta primer mix along with a sample-barcoded 5' primer. A unique molecular identifier was introduced onto each TCR beta cDNA molecule by a template-switch 5' adaptor carrying 12 random nucleotides. Each sample yielded at least 2.5 million CDR3-containing paired-end reads. First-strand cDNA synthesis was performed from all RNA using the Mint cDNA synthesis kit, with priming by a TRBC-specific oligonucleotide. After uracil-DNA glycosylase treatment, a first 18-cycle PCR used universal primers M1SS and BC2_uni_R on all cDNA. Concerning the study's data processing: Normalization of each sample was performed by random selection of 1 million high-quality reads, each carrying a distinct molecular identifier. Reads sharing molecular identifiers were discarded rather than binned into consensus sequences. MiTCR, set to a Q25 quality threshold and the strictest error-elimination algorithm, was used for CDR3 identification, clonotype clustering and error correction. A nonparametric unseen species model with Euler transformation was used to estimate a lower bound on total TCR beta diversity. The raw public data were reprocessed by TCRdb itself: fastp quality trimming at Q25, MiXCR clonotype calling, in-frame beta chains only. One record per CDR3 amino acid sequence lists the most common genes and DNA. TCRdb's processing, not the authors', yielded these V and J calls. This sample gives roughly 830,000 distinct CDR3 sequences in total; around 62% of them show up just once. The ten top clones hold roughly a quarter of the sample.

Donors were around 37 systemically healthy Caucasian individuals from Russia aged roughly 6 to 90 years. Approximately 9.3 milliliters of peripheral blood were collected from each donor into EDTA-treated Vacutainer tubes. Ficoll-Paque density-gradient centrifugation was used to isolate PBMCs, with at least 6.5 million obtained per sample. Trizol reagent was used to extract total RNA from PBMCs, with at least 5 micrograms per sample. For every donor, an aliquot of PBMCs went through flow cytometry to measure the percentages of naive CD45RAhigh/CD27high T cells. The germline V gene supplies CDR1 LGHNA and CDR2 YNFKEQ. There are 18 amino acids in the CDR3, from cysteine to phenylalanine inclusive. The CDR3 DNA has 54 bases and is translated from base 1. Between the V and J ends, shortened by 0 bases and 0 bases respectively, the junction contains 14 bases.

The TCR originated in a man aged 25 to 45 in good health. Input material: blood. Recombination joined TRBV4-2 with TRBJ1-4; the D gene is perhaps TRBD1, from 5 matching bases. The sequenced DNA: TGTGCCAGCAGCCAAGATGGCAGGGCTCCTGCAACTAATGAAAAACTGTTTTTT. It translates as CASSQDGRAPATNEKLFF.